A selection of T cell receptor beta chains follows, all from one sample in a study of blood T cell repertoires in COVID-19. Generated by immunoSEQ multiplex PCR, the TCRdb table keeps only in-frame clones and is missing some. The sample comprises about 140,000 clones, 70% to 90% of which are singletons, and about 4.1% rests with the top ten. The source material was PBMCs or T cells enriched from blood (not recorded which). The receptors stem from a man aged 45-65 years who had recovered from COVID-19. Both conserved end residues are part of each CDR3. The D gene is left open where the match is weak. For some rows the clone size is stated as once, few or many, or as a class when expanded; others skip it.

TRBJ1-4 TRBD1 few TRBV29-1 CSVAGTGAGTNEKLFF
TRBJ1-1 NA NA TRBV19 CASKPGGGRATEAFF
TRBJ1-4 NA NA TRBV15 CATSRDSWRRGANEKLFF
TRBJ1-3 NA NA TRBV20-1 CSASESLLSGNTIYF
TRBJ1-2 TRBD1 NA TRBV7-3 CASSQGQADYTF
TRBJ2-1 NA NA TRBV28 CASTLGGVVRNEQFF
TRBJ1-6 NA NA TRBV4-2 CASSQEEGRGWNSPLHF
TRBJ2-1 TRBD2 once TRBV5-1 CASLPGSSGADNEQFF
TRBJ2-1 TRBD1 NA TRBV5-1 CASSPWTGTYNEQFF
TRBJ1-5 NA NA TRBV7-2 CASSLDWPSLQHF
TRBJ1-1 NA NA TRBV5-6 CASSYRNTEAFF
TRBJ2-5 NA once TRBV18 CASSPKTLGGTQYF
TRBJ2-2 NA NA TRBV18 CASATINRWDTGELFF